Listed here are 26 T cell receptor beta chains from one sample, sequenced in a study of T cell responses to AZD1222 COVID-19 vaccine. The protocol was immunoSEQ multiplex PCR, while the TCRdb copy is restricted to in-frame clones and leaves out a portion. The sample lists some 140,000 clones; roughly nine tenths were seen once. Source: peripheral blood, taken on day 0 of AZD1222 vaccination. The receptors come from an adult in good health.

This clone was detected a few times. The J gene is TRBJ1-5, the V gene TRBV19; TRBD1 might be the D (5 bases). Germline V CDR1 and CDR2: LNHDA, SQIVND (reference sequence). Trimming pared 7 bases from V and 6 bases from J, leaving 16 bases between. The CDR3 extends over 14 amino acids. The CDR3 region is CASTGVRSRQPQHF. As DNA, the CDR3 is TGTGCCAGTACGGGGGTCCGAAGTCGTCAGCCCCAGCATTTT.

The rearrangement uses TRBV18 and TRBJ1-3; 7 positions agree with TRBD1. The junction had 9 bases not matched to a gene; V was cut back by 4 bases and J by 0 bases. The CDR3 is made up of 17 amino acids. Per the germline V gene, CDR1 is KGHSH and CDR2 is LQKENI. The CDR3 sequence is CASSQHQGGASGNTIYF. The CDR3, as DNA: TGTGCCAGCTCACAACACCAGGGGGGCGCCTCTGGAAACACCATATATTTT.

The chain combines TRBV4-2 with TRBJ2-1, with 13 bases lining up with TRBD2. With 4 bases clipped from V and 5 bases from J, the junction kept 2 bases outside the gene matches. The CDR3 loop spans 15 amino acids. Germline CDR1 LGHNA, CDR2 YNFKEQ. The CDR3 spells CASSLGLAGDNEQFF. CDR3 nucleotide sequence: TGTGCCAGCAGCCTTGGACTAGCGGGAGACAATGAGCAGTTCTTC.

This chain joins TRBV28 and TRBJ2-7; D possibly matches TRBD1 or TRBD2 (5 bases each). The V and J ends lost 8 bases and 3 bases respectively, with 17 bases between them. CDR3 length: 14 residues. CDR1 MDHEN and CDR2 SYDVKM come from the germline V gene. CDR3 in amino acids: CASQSNLGGYEQYF. Here the CDR3 DNA reads TGTGCCAGCCAATCGAACCTTGGGGGCTACGAGCAGTACTTC.

The chain is built from TRBV19 and TRBJ1-4, with D possibly being TRBD1 (6 bases). This CDR3 contains 16 residues. CDR1 and CDR2 (germline): LNHDA, SQIVND (reference sequence). The V gene lost 2 bases and the J gene lost 1 base, with 11 bases spanning the gap. The CDR3 here is CASSIRRTVTNEKLFF. CDR3 DNA: TGTGCCAGTAGTATAAGGAGGACAGTAACTAATGAAAAACTGTTTTTT.

The chain recombines TRBV7-9 with TRBJ1-1; D gene unclear. The length of the CDR3 is 14 residues. Trimming took 4 bases from V and 8 from J, leaving 17 bases between them. The germline V gene has CDR1 SEHNR and CDR2 FQNEAQ (reference sequence). CDR3 in DNA: TGTGCCAGCAGCTCCCCTCTTATCACCGGCGAAGCTTTCTTT. This codes for CASSSPLITGEAFF.

The chain couples TRBV3-1 (or the pseudogene TRBV3-2) to TRBJ1-1; tentatively, D is TRBD1 (5 bases). This CDR3 is 15 amino acids long. Germline loops: CDR1 LGHDT, CDR2 YNNKEL (reference sequence). Trimming removed 4 bases from V and 0 bases from J, with 12 bases in between. The CDR3 region is CASSRQTVMNTEAFF. CDR3 in DNA: TGTGCCAGCAGCCGACAGACAGTGATGAACACTGAAGCTTTCTTT.

V usage is TRBV4-1 and J usage is TRBJ2-7; TRBD2 matches 7 bases. Germline CDR1 MGHRA, CDR2 YSYEKL. CDR3 length: 14 amino acids. V lost 4 bases to trimming and J lost 3 bases; unmatched junction nucleotides: 6. DNA for the CDR3: TGCGCCAGCAGCCCGGAACGGGACTACTACGAGCAGTACTTC. Translated, it gives CASSPERDYYEQYF.

The V call is TRBV18, the J call TRBJ1-1; D unresolved. V was pared by 2 bases and J by 3 bases, with 10 bases between. Germline values: CDR1 KGHSH, CDR2 LQKENI. The CDR3 covers 14 residues. The CDR3 bases are TGTGCCAGCTCACCATACCTGGAGGACACTGAAGCTTTCTTT. Protein: CASSPYLEDTEAFF.

The V gene is TRBV9, the J gene TRBJ1-5; D uncertain. V was pared by 4 bases and J by 3 bases, with 14 bases between. The CDR3 is 15 amino acids. Germline assignment: CDR1 SGDLS and CDR2 YYNGEE. CDR3 sequence: CASSSAGSINQPQHF. The CDR3 coding sequence is TGTGCCAGCAGCTCGGCGGGGAGCATCAATCAGCCCCAGCATTTT. Variable domain in full (rest from reference TRBV9 and TRBJ1-5): DSGVTQTPKHLITATGQRVTLRCSPRSGDLSVYWYQQSLDQGLQFLIQYYNGEERAKGNILERFSAQQFPDLHSELNLSSLELGDSALYFCASSSAGSINQPQHFGDGTRLSIL.

V and J are TRBV10-3 and TRBJ1-2; 7 bases agree with TRBD1. With V trimmed by 0 bases and J by 6 bases, 7 bases remained unmatched. CDR3 length: 15 amino acids. Germline V gives CDR1 ENHRY, CDR2 SYGVKD. The CDR3 bases are TGTGCCATCAGTGAGTCGGAAGACAGGGTGAATGGCTACACCTTC. Protein sequence: CAISESEDRVNGYTF.

V gene TRBV6-5 combines with J gene TRBJ2-7; D ambiguous. Germline CDR1 is MNHEY and CDR2 is SVGAGI. The CDR3 spans 15 residues. Trimming took 7 bases from V and 3 from J, leaving 19 bases between them. In DNA form, the CDR3 reads TGTGCCAGCACCGAACCCCTAGGTTTGGGCTACGAGCAGTACTTC. Its protein is CASTEPLGLGYEQYF.

The chain employs TRBV18 and TRBJ1-2; the match to TRBD1 covers 9 bases. The CDR3 consists of 16 residues. Germline CDR1 and CDR2: KGHSH and LQKENI. V lost 6 bases and J lost 0; bases outside the gene matches: 8. CDR3 amino acids: CASSQGQGASNYGYTF. In DNA form, the CDR3 reads TGTGCCAGCTCTCAGGGACAGGGCGCTTCTAACTATGGCTACACCTTC.

V gene TRBV2 combines with J gene TRBJ1-2, with TRBD1 as a possible D gene (5 bases). Trimming cost V 4 bases and J 4 bases, with 13 bases left between them. There are 14 residues in the CDR3. Germline lookup yields CDR1 SNHLY and CDR2 FYNNEI. The CDR3 protein is CASSASGTSYGYTF. CDR3 bases: TGTGCCAGCAGTGCCTCTGGGACTTCCTATGGCTACACCTTC. The full variable domain, completed using reference TRBV2 and TRBJ1-2, is EPEVTQTPSHQVTQMGQEVILRCVPISNHLYFYWYRQILGQKVEFLVSFYNNEISEKSEIFDDQFSVERPDGSNFTLKIRSTKLEDSAMYFCASSASGTSYGYTFGSGTRLTVV.

The chain employs TRBV9 and TRBJ2-2; the D is unclear. This CDR3 is 15 amino acids long. Looked up from germline, CDR1 is SGDLS and CDR2 is YYNGEE. Deletions cut 0 bases from V and 4 bases from J, with 10 bases between. CDR3 in DNA: TGTGCCAGCAGCGTAGTGTCCATCCCCACCGGGGAGCTGTTTTTT. This encodes CASSVVSIPTGELFF.

This chain connects TRBV5-5 to TRBJ1-5; tentatively, D is TRBD1 (5 bases). The CDR3 runs 14 residues. Germline V gives CDR1 SGHKS, CDR2 YYEKEE (reference sequence). Trimming took 4 bases from V and 1 from J, leaving 9 bases between them. The CDR3 bases are TGTGCCAGCAGCCCTCGGGGGAGCAATCAGCCCCAGCATTTT. Translation: CASSPRGSNQPQHF.

This chain joins TRBV7-2 and TRBJ2-6; D is uncertain. The germline CDR1 and CDR2 sequences are SGHTA and FQGNSA. The CDR3 runs to 14 residues. V lost 4 bases to trimming and J lost 2 bases, with 6 bases between them. The CDR3: CASSYHPGANVLTF. The CDR3 coding sequence is TGTGCCAGCAGCTACCATCCTGGGGCCAACGTCCTGACTTTC.

J is TRBJ2-7 and V is TRBV5-4; TRBD1 aligns across 9 bases. Losses at the gene ends were 0 bases for V and 7 bases for J; bases not matched to a gene: 17. This CDR3 has 18 residues. Germline CDR1 SGHNT, CDR2 YYREEE (reference sequence). The CDR3 coding sequence is TGTGCCAGCAGCTTGGCGTTCGGGGGCGGGACAGGGCTGATAGAGCAGTACTTC. This sequence encodes CASSLAFGGGTGLIEQYF.

Note on this clone: This sample also contains other DNA sequences that code for the same CDR3. The chain is built from TRBV18 and TRBJ1-2; no clear D gene. This CDR3 region has 13 residues. CDR1 is KGHSH, CDR2 LQKENI, per germline. Trimming cost V 0 bases and J 8 bases, with 10 bases left between them. The CDR3 loop reads CASSPPAARGYTF. DNA for the CDR3: TGTGCCAGCTCACCACCGGCGGCTAGAGGCTACACCTTC.

The chain is built from TRBV3-1 (or the pseudogene TRBV3-2) and TRBJ1-2; D might be TRBD1 (5 bases). There are 15 residues in the CDR3. With 2 bases removed from V and 6 bases from J, the gap between germline ends came to 16 bases. From germline, CDR1 is LGHDT and CDR2 YNNKEL (reference sequence). CDR3 in amino acids: CASSQRGRVRDGYTF. The CDR3 nucleotides read TGTGCCAGCAGCCAACGTGGCAGGGTGCGAGATGGCTACACCTTC.

The sample holds a few counts of this clone. The chain links TRBV5-1 to TRBJ2-3; no clear D gene. V was shortened by 6 bases and J by 2 bases, with 7 bases between the two germline ends. Germline V gives CDR1 SGHRS, CDR2 YFSETQ. CDR3 length: 12 residues. The chain's CDR3 is CASMYDTDTQYF. The CDR3 region has the DNA TGCGCCAGCATGTACGACACAGATACGCAGTATTTT.

The rearrangement uses TRBV12-5 and TRBJ1-4; tentatively, D is TRBD1 (6 bases). The germline CDR1 and CDR2 sequences are LGHNT and FRNRAP. There are 15 residues in the CDR3. The V end was cut by 6 bases, the J end by 0 bases, with 11 bases between. CDR3 amino acids: CASGRGQSTNEKLFF. The CDR3 DNA reads TGTGCTAGTGGCCGAGGACAGTCAACTAATGAAAAACTGTTTTTT.

This clone was seen just once. This rearrangement joins TRBV21-1 to TRBJ1-1. TRBV21-1 constitutes a pseudogene. This CDR3 has 12 residues. CDR3 sequence: CAIRARATEAFF. The CDR3 DNA reads TGTGCCATTCGAGCCCGGGCCACTGAAGCTTTCTTT.

This clone was seen once. CDR3 nucleotides: TGTGCCAGCAGTGAATCTTCGGCAGGGGGCTTCTTTGGCTACACCTTC. This translates into CASSESSAGGFFGYTF. This chain connects TRBV2 to TRBJ1-2; the match to TRBD1 covers 8 bases. After removal of 2 bases from V and 7 bases from J, the junction contained 12 bases not matched to a gene. Germline V gives CDR1 SNHLY, CDR2 FYNNEI. CDR3 size: 16 residues.

The chain couples TRBV11-2 to TRBJ1-1, with D possibly being TRBD1 (6 bases). Germline CDR1 SGHAT, CDR2 FQNNGV. This CDR3 is 16 amino acids long. V lost 3 bases to trimming and J lost 0 bases, with 14 bases between them. Here the CDR3 DNA reads TGTGCCAGCAGCTTGGGGGCGGGGGTTCTGAACACTGAAGCTTTCTTT. As protein: CASSLGAGVLNTEAFF.

This clone was seen once. The chain uses TRBV10-3 and TRBJ2-5, with TRBD1 matching over 7 bases. Germline values: CDR1 ENHRY, CDR2 SYGVKD. V lost 7 bases and J lost 5; bases outside the gene matches: 7. This CDR3 region has 13 residues. CDR3: CAIKTGTDETQYF. CDR3 DNA sequence: TGTGCCATCAAGACCGGGACAGATGAGACCCAGTACTTC.